The entry below describes one T cell receptor beta chain. The antigen is undetermined. This entry belongs to a study of OX40 agonist ivuxolimab in advanced cancers. General study results and limits: At 0.1-3.0 mg/kg, partial responders had clonal expansion among the lowest observed. CD8+ T cells were the subset that, on average, had more expanded clones than CD4+.

Repertoires were generated with immunoSEQ multiplex PCR, while TCRdb's copy carries only in-frame clones and drops some. The sample shows some 30,000 clones, around 90% of them seen only once. J was trimmed by 4 bases and V by 4 bases; bases with no gene match: 10. The CDR3 extends over 15 amino acids. Looked up from germline, CDR1 is SGHRS and CDR2 is YFSETQ. The rearrangement links TRBV5-1 to TRBJ2-5; 7 bases agree with TRBD1. The source was CD4+ or CD8+ T cells sorted from blood, collected in a trial of the OX40 agonist ivuxolimab. This sequence originates from an adult with an advanced solid tumor such as melanoma, head and neck, liver or kidney cancer. The CDR3 region has the DNA TGCGCCAGCAGCCCACCAGAACAGGGGAGAGAGACCCAGTACTTC. Translation gives CASSPPEQGRETQYF. The full variable domain, in which reference TRBV5-1 and TRBJ2-5 provide the parts outside the CDR3, is KAGVTQTPRYLIKTRGQQVTLSCSPISGHRSVSWYQQTPGQGLQFLFEYFSETQRNKGNFPGRFSGRQFSNSRSEMNVSTLELGDSALYLCASSPPEQGRETQYFGPGTRLLVL.